These 27 T cell receptor beta chains were all obtained from the same sample, sequenced in a study of T cell responses to AZD1222 COVID-19 vaccine. Produced via immunoSEQ multiplex PCR; TCRdb's table is partial and in-frame only. The table shows under 150,000 clones, with more than 75% occurring only once. The input for sequencing was peripheral blood, taken on day 0 of AZD1222 vaccination. Every receptor here comes from an adult in good health.

The chain combines TRBV7-3 with TRBJ1-3, with D unresolved. There are 15 residues in the CDR3. In germline, CDR1 is SGHTA, CDR2 FQGTGA. Trimming removed 1 base from V and 4 bases from J, with 11 bases in between. The CDR3 here is CASSLSAGPGNTIYF. Here the CDR3 DNA reads TGTGCCAGCAGCTTAAGTGCCGGGCCCGGAAACACCATATATTTT.

The chain recombines TRBV5-1 with TRBJ2-2; TRBD1 agrees at 7 bases. V shed 2 bases, J shed 4 bases, and the junction held 11 bases outside the gene matches. The CDR3 extends over 17 amino acids. The germline gives CDR1 SGHRS, CDR2 YFSETQ. In DNA form, the CDR3 reads TGCGCCAGCAGCTTAACTCCGGGACAGTTTTCCACCGGGGAGCTGTTTTTT. Amino acids: CASSLTPGQFSTGELFF.

The gene calls are TRBV2 and TRBJ2-2, with D uncertain. Germline lookup yields CDR1 SNHLY and CDR2 FYNNEI. V lost 4 bases, J lost 7 bases, and 19 bases lay in between. This CDR3 is 16 amino acids long. The DNA of the CDR3 is TGTGCCAGCAGTGGACTCCCCACTGGGGTGGGCGGGGAGCTGTTTTTT. It translates to CASSGLPTGVGGELFF.

The rearrangement joins TRBV14 to TRBJ2-1; no clear D. V was cut by 5 bases and J by 2 bases, with 7 bases left in between. CDR1 and CDR2 (germline): SGHDN, FVKESK. There are 13 residues in the CDR3. For the CDR3, the DNA is TGTGCCAGCAGCTCGCACGCCTACAATGAGCAGTTCTTC. It codes for CASSSHAYNEQFF.

The chain combines TRBV14 with TRBJ2-6; TRBD1 might be the D (5 bases). Germline-derived CDR1 and CDR2 are SGHDN and FVKESK. V was cut by 3 bases and J by 4 bases, with 13 bases left in between. The CDR3 extends over 16 amino acids. CDR3 sequence (DNA): TGTGCCAGCAGCCAGTTAGGGGTCCCCGGGGCCAACGTCCTGACTTTC. Translating it yields CASSQLGVPGANVLTF.

The CDR3, as DNA: TGTGCCAGCAGCCCTAGCGGGGGTAACACAGATACGCAGTATTTT. This translates into CASSPSGGNTDTQYF. V and J are TRBV7-3 and TRBJ2-3; 10 positions agree with TRBD2. Germline V CDR1 and CDR2: SGHTA, FQGTGA. V shed 5 bases, J shed 2 bases, and the junction held 4 bases outside the gene matches. The CDR3 spans 15 residues.

This clone was seen once. The J gene is TRBJ2-3, the V gene TRBV5-4; the match to TRBD2 covers 8 bases. Germline assignment: CDR1 SGHNT and CDR2 YYREEE (reference sequence). V was clipped by 5 bases and J by 1 base; unmatched bases: 9. The CDR3 contains 16 residues. As DNA, the CDR3 is TGTGCCAGCAGAAAATCCCTGGGACTAGGCACAGATACGCAGTATTTT. Residues: CASRKSLGLGTDTQYF.

This chain joins TRBV19 and TRBJ1-2; TRBD1 might be the D (5 bases). This CDR3 has 15 amino acids. Germline-derived CDR1 and CDR2 are LNHDA and SQIVND (reference sequence). The V gene lost 7 bases and the J gene lost 1 base, with 16 bases spanning the gap. The DNA for the CDR3 is TGTGCCAGTATTCCGTCGGGACGAGTTAACTATGGCTACACCTTC. Amino acids: CASIPSGRVNYGYTF.

This chain joins TRBV6-5 and TRBJ1-3; no clear D. Trimming stripped 11 bases from V and 4 bases from J, with 12 bases between. The CDR3 consists of 12 residues. Per germline, CDR1 MNHEY and CDR2 SVGAGI. The CDR3 nucleotides are TGTGCCGTCAAGGCAGACGGAAACACCATATATTTT. Amino acids: CAVKADGNTIYF.

This chain uses TRBV4-2 with TRBJ1-2; a possible D gene is TRBD1 (6 bases). Looked up from germline, CDR1 is LGHNA and CDR2 is YNFKEQ. The CDR3 sequence is 12 residues long. Trimming removed 1 base at V and 7 bases at J, with 7 bases between. Here the CDR3 reads CASSQGGPGYTF. CDR3 in DNA: TGTGCCAGCAGCCAAGGGGGGCCTGGCTACACCTTC.

The chain joins TRBV9 to TRBJ1-1; tentative D call: TRBD1 (5 bases). Trimming removed 5 bases from V and 5 bases from J, with 19 bases in between. CDR1 SGDLS and CDR2 YYNGEE come from the germline V gene. The CDR3 length is 15 residues. CDR3: CASRKQGAMGTEAFF. As DNA, the CDR3 is TGTGCCAGCAGGAAACAAGGGGCGATGGGGACTGAAGCTTTCTTT.

A single count supports this clone. V usage is TRBV2 and J usage is TRBJ1-5; TRBD1 aligns across 7 bases. The CDR3 runs to 16 residues. The V gene end was trimmed by 4 bases and the J gene end by 3 bases; junction bases not matched to a gene: 9. Germline V gene data show CDR1 as SNHLY and CDR2 as FYNNEI. Here the CDR3 DNA reads TGTGCCAGCAGTGCGACAGGGTCCACCTACAATCAGCCCCAGCATTTT. Residues: CASSATGSTYNQPQHF.

This chain uses TRBV7-6 with TRBJ2-5; 7 bases match TRBD1. This CDR3 region has 14 residues. CDR1 is SGHVS, CDR2 FNYEAQ, per germline. V lost 2 bases, J lost 4 bases, and 4 bases stayed unmatched. For the CDR3, the DNA is TGTGCCAGCAGCTTAATAGGGGGCGCAGAGACCCAGTACTTC. Amino acids: CASSLIGGAETQYF.

CDR3 DNA sequence: TGTGCCAGCAGTTACTCATTTAGGCAGGGCGCCTACGAGCAGTACTTC. It is translated as CASSYSFRQGAYEQYF. The rearrangement uses TRBV6-5 and TRBJ2-7, with a weak D call TRBD1 (5 bases). Trimming took off 0 bases at V and 2 bases at J, with 14 bases between the two ends. The germline V gene encodes CDR1 MNHEY and CDR2 SVGAGI. The CDR3 sequence is 16 residues long.

This chain joins TRBV19 and TRBJ2-3; D is ambiguous. Germline values: CDR1 LNHDA, CDR2 SQIVND (reference sequence). This CDR3 contains 11 residues. Trimming took off 6 bases at V and 2 bases at J, with 3 bases between the two ends. CDR3 sequence (DNA): TGTGCCAGTAGCCACACAGATACGCAGTATTTT. Translation gives CASSHTDTQYF.

The chain recombines TRBV12-3 or TRBV12-4 with TRBJ1-5; D not certain. This CDR3 contains 12 residues. V lost 3 bases to trimming and J lost 6 bases, with 6 bases between them. The chain's CDR3 is CASSLLGQPQHF. The CDR3 DNA sequence: TGTGCCAGCAGTTTGCTTGGTCAGCCCCAGCATTTT.

The chain uses TRBV15 and TRBJ1-1; 7 bases are shared with TRBD1. CDR1 and CDR2 from the germline V gene are LNHNV and YYDKDF (reference sequence). J gave up 7 bases and V 1 base, and 6 bases lay outside the gene matches. The CDR3 contains 14 residues. The CDR3 loop reads CATSRAWGQLEAFF. CDR3 in DNA: TGTGCCACCAGCAGAGCGTGGGGACAGCTTGAAGCTTTCTTT.

The chain links TRBV13 to TRBJ1-4; D unresolved. The CDR3 runs 15 residues. Trimming took off 2 bases at V and 5 bases at J, with 12 bases between the two ends. The germline CDR1 and CDR2 sequences are PRHDT and FYEKMQ (reference sequence). The CDR3 reads CASSLRWQTNEKLFF. Written as DNA, the CDR3 is TGTGCCAGCAGCTTAAGGTGGCAGACGAATGAAAAACTGTTTTTT.

This chain joins TRBV11-3 and TRBJ1-1; D might be TRBD1 (5 bases). Germline V CDR1 and CDR2: SGHNT, YENEEA. V lost 5 bases and J 6 bases, leaving 10 bases between the germline ends. The CDR3 is 12 amino acids. This CDR3 reads CASSKGRSEAFF. In DNA, the CDR3 is TGTGCCAGCAGCAAGGGGCGTTCTGAAGCTTTCTTT.

The rearrangement uses TRBV9 and TRBJ2-1; 11 bases align to TRBD2. Germline-derived CDR1 and CDR2 are SGDLS and YYNGEE. CDR3 length equals 16 residues. Losses at the gene ends were 0 bases for V and 6 bases for J; bases not matched to a gene: 5. Written as DNA, the CDR3 is TGTGCCAGCAGCGTAGTTAATAGCGGGGGGGCCAATGAGCAGTTCTTC. This sequence encodes CASSVVNSGGANEQFF.

This clone is a singleton in its sample. V is TRBV5-1 and J is TRBJ2-3, with D unclear. The CDR3 is 15 residues long. V lost 4 bases, J lost 4 bases, and 16 bases lay in between. Germline-derived CDR1 and CDR2 are SGHRS and YFSETQ. The CDR3, as DNA: TGCGCCAGCAGCCTCGCGGTACCCCGAGCAGATACGCAGTATTTT. Its translation: CASSLAVPRADTQYF.

This chain links TRBV4-2 with TRBJ2-5; 13 nucleotides match TRBD2. This CDR3 is built from 18 residues. Germline-derived CDR1 and CDR2 are LGHNA and YNFKEQ. V gave up 3 bases and J gave up 4 bases; unmatched junction bases: 11. In DNA form, the CDR3 reads TGTGCCAGCAGCCATGGGACTAGCGGGGTAGGGGGAAGAGAGACCCAGTACTTC. As protein: CASSHGTSGVGGRETQYF.

This clone was observed a single time. This rearrangement joins TRBV25-1 to TRBJ1-3; no clear D gene. The CDR3 contains 13 residues. In germline, CDR1 is MGHDK, CDR2 SYGVNS. The V end was cut by 4 bases, the J end by 2 bases, with 6 bases between. The CDR3: CASSAVPGNTIYF. CDR3 sequence (DNA): TGTGCCAGCAGTGCTGTACCTGGAAACACCATATATTTT.

This chain links TRBV29-1 with TRBJ1-1; no definite D call. The germline CDR1 and CDR2 sequences are SQVTM and ANQGSEA. This CDR3 has 12 amino acids. The germline V and J ends were trimmed by 6 bases and 1 base, with 9 bases remaining between them. As DNA, the CDR3 is TGCAGCGTAGCCTGGGGGAACACTGAAGCTTTCTTT. It translates to CSVAWGNTEAFF.

This clone was recorded once. This chain links TRBV5-1 with TRBJ1-1; D perhaps matches TRBD1 (5 bases). V dropped 4 bases and J dropped 8 bases, with 15 bases sitting between them. The CDR3 contains 13 residues. The germline CDR1 and CDR2 sequences are SGHRS and YFSETQ. The CDR3 nucleotides are TGCGCCAGCAGCGCCCCCCGAAGGGGCGAAGCTTTCTTT. This codes for CASSAPRRGEAFF.

The chain has TRBV2 and TRBJ2-2; 8 bases are shared with TRBD2. Looked up from germline, CDR1 is SNHLY and CDR2 is FYNNEI. This CDR3 spans 15 amino acids. The ends lost 2 bases at V and 5 bases at J; junction bases unmatched: 4. The CDR3 loop is CASSETTSDTGELFF. The CDR3 DNA reads as TGTGCCAGCAGTGAAACGACTAGCGATACCGGGGAGCTGTTTTTT.

This clone has just a few counts. The chain links TRBV7-8 to TRBJ1-1, with D perhaps TRBD1 (5 bases). V was cut by 1 base and J by 5 bases, with 23 bases left in between. Germline V CDR1 and CDR2: SGHVS, FQNEAQ. This CDR3 is 18 amino acids long. This CDR3 reads CASSLVPPAGPGGTEAFF. DNA for the CDR3: TGTGCCAGCAGCTTAGTACCCCCTGCAGGGCCCGGGGGGACTGAAGCTTTCTTT.